This TCR beta chain came from a study of blood T cell repertoires in COVID-19. Whole-study context: Sites across the United States, Italy and Spain contributed samples from acute and convalescent COVID-19. Nucleic acid was either cDNA or gDNA, and it came from T cells, B-cell-depleted T cells, or PBMCs.

CDR1 is WNHNN, CDR2 SYGVQD, per germline (reference sequence). Trimming removed 6 bases from V and 10 bases from J; junction bases left unmatched: 14. This CDR3 contains 15 residues. As processed by the authors: Amplification of reference gene primers was used by the study to estimate nucleated cell counts. Using immunoSEQ multiplex PCR, the repertoire was profiled, and TCRdb retains in-frame clones only, with some absent. Clone size and V and J calls were adopted from that table, with D and trimming inferred from the DNA. The sample gives 110,000 to 150,000 clones, about 86% of which show up once; around 8.4% is in the top ten.

V is TRBV10-1 and J is TRBJ2-1, with 8 bases aligning to TRBD2. The source is an older woman with acute or convalescent COVID-19. Source material: peripheral blood. The CDR3 coding sequence is TGCGCCAGCAGCTCAACTAGCGGCGCGTCAAGGGAGCAGTTCTTC. Translated, it gives CASSSTSGASREQFF.